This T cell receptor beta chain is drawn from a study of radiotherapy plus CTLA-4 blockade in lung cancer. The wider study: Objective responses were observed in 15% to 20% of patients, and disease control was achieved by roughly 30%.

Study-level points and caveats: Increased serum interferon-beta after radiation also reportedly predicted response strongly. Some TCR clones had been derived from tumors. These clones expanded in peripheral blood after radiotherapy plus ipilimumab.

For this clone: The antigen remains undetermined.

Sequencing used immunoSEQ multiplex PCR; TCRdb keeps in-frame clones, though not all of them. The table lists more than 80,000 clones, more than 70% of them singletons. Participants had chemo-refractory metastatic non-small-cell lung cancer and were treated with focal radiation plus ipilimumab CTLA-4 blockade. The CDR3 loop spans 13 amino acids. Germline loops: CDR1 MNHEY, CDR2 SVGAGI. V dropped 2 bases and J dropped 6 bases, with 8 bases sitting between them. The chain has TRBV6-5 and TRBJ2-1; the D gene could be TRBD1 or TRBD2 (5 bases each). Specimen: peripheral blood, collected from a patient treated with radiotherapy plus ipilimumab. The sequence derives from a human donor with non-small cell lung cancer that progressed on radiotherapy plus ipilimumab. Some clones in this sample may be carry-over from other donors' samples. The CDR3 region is CASSYLGANEQFF. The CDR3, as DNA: TGTGCCAGCAGTTACCTCGGGGCCAATGAGCAGTTCTTC.